This TCR beta chain appears in the sequencing data of a study of T cells in Graves' hyperthyroidism and ophthalmopathy. Researchers amplified the TCR beta CDR3 regions from RNA transcripts. First-round RT-PCR of the TCR CDR3 relied on the HTBI primer set. MiXCR, run by TCRdb on the multiplex PCR reads, gives a single entry per CDR3 protein. The sample contains around 700,000 distinct CDR3 sequences, about 17% of which appear only once. This clonotype was recorded many times. V gave up 3 bases and J gave up 0 bases, with 9 bases separating them. The CDR3 spans 14 residues. Germline lookup yields CDR1 LGHDT and CDR2 YNNKEL (reference sequence).

The receptor was derived from a woman between 45 and 60 years old with Graves' hyperthyroidism that later progressed to Graves' ophthalmopathy. Source material: blood. The chain carries TRBV3-1 and TRBJ2-7, with D possibly being TRBD1 (6 bases). CDR3 coding DNA: TGTGCCAGCAGCCAGAGGGGGACCTCCTACGAGCAGTACTTC. It is translated as CASSQRGTSYEQYF.